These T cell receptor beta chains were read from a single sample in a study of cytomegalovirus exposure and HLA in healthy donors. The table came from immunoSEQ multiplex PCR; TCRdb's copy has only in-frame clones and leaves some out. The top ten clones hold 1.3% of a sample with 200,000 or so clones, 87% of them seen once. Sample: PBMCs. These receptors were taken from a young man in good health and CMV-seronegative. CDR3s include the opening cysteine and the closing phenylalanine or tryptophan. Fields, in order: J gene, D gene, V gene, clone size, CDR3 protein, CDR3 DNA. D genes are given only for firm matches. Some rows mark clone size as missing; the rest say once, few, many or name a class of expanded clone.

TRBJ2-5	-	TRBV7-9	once	CSSSFSGGLGETQYF	TGTTCCAGCAGCTTCTCCGGGGGGCTTGGAGAGACCCAGTACTTC
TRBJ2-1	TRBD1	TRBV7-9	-	CASSPPTGWGEQFF	TGTGCCAGCAGCCCTCCGACAGGGTGGGGTGAGCAGTTCTTC
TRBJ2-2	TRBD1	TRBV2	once	CASRRQGNSNTGELFF	TGTGCCAGCAGGAGACAGGGGAACTCGAACACCGGGGAGCTGTTTTTT
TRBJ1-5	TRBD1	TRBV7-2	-	CASSLVEAAGGQPQHF	TGTGCCAGCAGCTTAGTGGAGGCCGCAGGGGGACAGCCCCAGCATTTT
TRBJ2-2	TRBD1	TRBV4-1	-	CAATGALNTGELFF	TGCGCCGCAACAGGGGCTCTGAACACCGGGGAGCTGTTTTTT
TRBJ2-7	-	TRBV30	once	CAWSVNREYEQYF	TGTGCCTGGAGTGTTAACAGGGAGTACGAGCAGTACTTC
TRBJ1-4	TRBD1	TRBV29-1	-	CSAGNRGLLFF	TGCAGCGCCGGGAACAGGGGGTTGCTGTTTTTT
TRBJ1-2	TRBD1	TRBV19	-	CASSSQTGWRGYTF	TGTGCCAGTAGTTCCCAGACAGGGTGGCGCGGCTACACCTTC
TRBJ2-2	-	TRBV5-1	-	CASFLSGELFF	TGCGCCAGCTTTCTCTCCGGGGAGCTGTTTTTT
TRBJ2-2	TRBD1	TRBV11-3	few	CASLLNRGLGGELFF	TGTGCCAGCCTACTGAACAGGGGTTTAGGCGGGGAGCTGTTTTTT
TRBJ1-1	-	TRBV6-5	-	CASTRYEAFF	TGTGCCAGCACCAGATATGAAGCTTTCTTT
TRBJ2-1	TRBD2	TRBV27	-	CASLRTSGRVNEQFF	TGTGCCAGCCTTCGGACTAGCGGGAGGGTCAATGAGCAGTTCTTC
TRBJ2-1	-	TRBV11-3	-	CASSLVNNEQFF	TGTGCCAGCAGCTTAGTCAACAATGAGCAGTTCTTC
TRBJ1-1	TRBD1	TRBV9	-	CASSDLGTAETTEAFF	TGTGCCAGCAGCGACCTTGGGACAGCAGAAACCACTGAAGCTTTCTTT
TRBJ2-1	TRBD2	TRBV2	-	CASSETWVAGEQFF	TGTGCCAGCAGTGAAACGTGGGTAGCGGGCGAGCAGTTCTTC
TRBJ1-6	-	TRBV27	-	CASSLDSGFLTGRGPLHF	TGTGCCAGCAGTCTAGACTCCGGGTTCCTGACTGGGAGAGGACCCCTCCACTTT
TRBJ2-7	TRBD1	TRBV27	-	CASSWGGTGSYEQYF	TGTGCCAGCAGTTGGGGTGGGACAGGTTCCTACGAGCAGTACTTC
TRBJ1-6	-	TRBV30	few	CAWNRGNSPLHF	TGTGCCTGGAACCGGGGTAATTCACCCCTCCACTTT
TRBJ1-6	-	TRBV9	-	CASSVGRGPIHF	TGTGCCAGCAGCGTTGGAAGGGGTCCGATCCACTTT
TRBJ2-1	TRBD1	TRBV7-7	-	CASSRTSDRGSYNEQFF	TGTGCTAGCAGCCGTACATCGGACAGGGGTTCCTACAATGAGCAGTTCTTC
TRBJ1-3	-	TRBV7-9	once	CASSLVSSGNTIYF	TGTGCCAGCAGCTTAGTCAGCTCTGGAAACACCATATATTTT
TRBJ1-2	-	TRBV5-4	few	CASSLDNRGYTF	TGTGCCAGCAGCCTTGACAATCGGGGCTACACCTTC